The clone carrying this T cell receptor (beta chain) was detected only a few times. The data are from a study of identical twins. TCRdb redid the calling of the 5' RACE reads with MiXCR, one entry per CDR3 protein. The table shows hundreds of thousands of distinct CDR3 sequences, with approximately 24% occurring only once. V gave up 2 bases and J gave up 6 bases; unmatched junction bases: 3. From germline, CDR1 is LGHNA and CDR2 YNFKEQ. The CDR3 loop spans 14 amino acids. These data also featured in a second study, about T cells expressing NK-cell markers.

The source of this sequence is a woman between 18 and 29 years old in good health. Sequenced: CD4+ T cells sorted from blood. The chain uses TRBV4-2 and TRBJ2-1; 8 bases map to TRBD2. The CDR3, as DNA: TGTGCCAGCAGCCAAACCGGGACTAGCAATGAGCAGTTCTTC. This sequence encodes CASSQTGTSNEQFF.